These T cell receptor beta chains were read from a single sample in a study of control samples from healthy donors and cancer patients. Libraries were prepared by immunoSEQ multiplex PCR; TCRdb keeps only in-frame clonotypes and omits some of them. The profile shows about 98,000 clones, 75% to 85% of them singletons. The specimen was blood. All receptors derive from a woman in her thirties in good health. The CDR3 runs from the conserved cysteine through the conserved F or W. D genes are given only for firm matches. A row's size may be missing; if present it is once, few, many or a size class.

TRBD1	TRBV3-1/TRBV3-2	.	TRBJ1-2	TGTGCCAGCAGCCCGACAGGGAGAGGAGACGGCTACACCTTC	CASSPTGRGDGYTF
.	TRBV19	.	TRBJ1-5	TGTGCCAGTAGTATAGGGCTAGGACAGCCCCAGCATTTT	CASSIGLGQPQHF
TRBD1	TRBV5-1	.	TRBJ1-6	TGCGCCAGCAGCCGAAGGGGACAGGGTTCACCCCTCCACTTT	CASSRRGQGSPLHF
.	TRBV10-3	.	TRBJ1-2	TGTGCCACCTCAGCGGTTGGCTACACCTTC	CATSAVGYTF
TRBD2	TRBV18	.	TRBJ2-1	TGTGCCAGCTCACCTTATCCCGGGGGGAGCTCCTACAATGAGCAGTTCTTC	CASSPYPGGSSYNEQFF
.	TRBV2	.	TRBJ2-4	TGTGCCAGCAGTACGGAGCTACAGGGTACCAAAAACATTCAGTACTTC	CASSTELQGTKNIQYF
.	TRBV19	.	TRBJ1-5	TGTGCCAGTAGTATACGGGGGAATAGCAATCAGCCCCAGCATTTT	CASSIRGNSNQPQHF
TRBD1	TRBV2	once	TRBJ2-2	TGTGCCAGCCCCCTTACGAGACAGGGGAAATGGACCGGGGAGCTGTTTTTT	CASPLTRQGKWTGELFF
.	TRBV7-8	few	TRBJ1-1	TGTGCCAGCAGCTTACCGGGAAACCGGTTACCAAAATATGAAGCTTTCTTT	CASSLPGNRLPKYEAFF
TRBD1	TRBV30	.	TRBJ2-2	TGTGCCTGGAGCCACGCCGGGCAGGGGGCGCGAGGGGAGCTGTTTTTT	CAWSHAGQGARGELFF
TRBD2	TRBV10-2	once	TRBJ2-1	TGCGCCAGCGCGACTCTGGGGAGGGATCACTACAATGAGCAGTTCTTC	CASATLGRDHYNEQFF
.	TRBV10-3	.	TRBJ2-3	TGTGCCATCAGTGAGTCCCGTGCGTTGAGGACAGATACGCAGTATTTT	CAISESRALRTDTQYF
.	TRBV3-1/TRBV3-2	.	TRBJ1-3	TGTGCCAGCAGCCAAGGCAGAGGCTCTGGAAACACCATATATTTT	CASSQGRGSGNTIYF
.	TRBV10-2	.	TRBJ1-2	TGCGCCAGCAGTGAGTCCAGGGGTAGAGGCTATGGCTACACCTTC	CASSESRGRGYGYTF
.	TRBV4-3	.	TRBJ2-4	TGCGCCAGCAGCTTCACGGGACATTCCAAAAACATTCAGTACTTC	CASSFTGHSKNIQYF
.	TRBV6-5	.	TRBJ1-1	TGTGCCAGCAGACCCCCGGCAGGCGGAGCTGAAGCTTTCTTT	CASRPPAGGAEAFF
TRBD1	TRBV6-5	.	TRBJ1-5	TGTGCCAGCAGTCAACAGGGGGCGCTTAATCAGCCCCAGCATTTT	CASSQQGALNQPQHF
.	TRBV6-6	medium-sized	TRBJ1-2	TGTGCCAGCAGTTACTCGCGGCGGGGCGACTATGGCTACACCTTC	CASSYSRRGDYGYTF
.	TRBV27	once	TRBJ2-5	TGTGCCAGCAGTTTACGGGGGCCTCAAGAGACCCAGTACTTC	CASSLRGPQETQYF
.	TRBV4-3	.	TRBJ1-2	TGCGCCAGCAGCCAAGATCTCCAGGGAAGTGTGGATGGCTACACCTTC	CASSQDLQGSVDGYTF
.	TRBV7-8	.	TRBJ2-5	TGTGCCAGCAGCTTAAAACAAGAGACCCAGTACTTC	CASSLKQETQYF
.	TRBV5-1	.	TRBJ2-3	TGCGCCAGCAGCTTGGCCACCAGGGGTGAAGATACGCAGTATTTT	CASSLATRGEDTQYF
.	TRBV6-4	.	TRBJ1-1	TGTGCCAGCAGTGAGTCCCGCGGAGGGACTGAAGCTTTCTTT	CASSESRGGTEAFF
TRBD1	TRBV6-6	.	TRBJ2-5	TGTGCCAGCAGGATGACAGGGGGCGCACTGGAGACCCAGTACTTC	CASRMTGGALETQYF
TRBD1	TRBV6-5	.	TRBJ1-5	TGTGCCAGCAGCCGACAGGGCCACAATCAGCCCCAGCATTTT	CASSRQGHNQPQHF
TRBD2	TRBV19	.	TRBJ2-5	TGTGCCAGTAGTATTCGGCTAGCGGTACAAGAGACCCAGTACTTC	CASSIRLAVQETQYF
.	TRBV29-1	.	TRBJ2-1	TGCAGCGCCGATATGGGGGCTTCGAACAATGAGCAGTTCTTC	CSADMGASNNEQFF
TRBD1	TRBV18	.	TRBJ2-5	TGTGCCAGCTCACCCAGGACAGGGGGACAAGAGACCCAGTACTTC	CASSPRTGGQETQYF
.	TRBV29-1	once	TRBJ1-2	TGCAGCGCTCGGGGTAGGGGGGAGAAGGACTATGGCTACACCTTC	CSARGRGEKDYGYTF
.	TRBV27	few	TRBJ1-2	TGTGCCAGCAGTTTAACGGGAAACTATGGCTACACCTTC	CASSLTGNYGYTF
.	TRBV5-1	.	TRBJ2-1	TGCGCCAGCAGCTTGGGACAGTCGGCCAGTGAGCAGTTCTTC	CASSLGQSASEQFF
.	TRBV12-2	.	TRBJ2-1	TGTGCAAGTCGCTTAGCGTGGCGCGGGGGGGTTAAGAATGAGCAGTTCTTC	CASRLAWRGGVKNEQFF
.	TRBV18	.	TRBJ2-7	TGTGCCAGCTCTCGGACGGGTGGCTACGAGCAGTACTTC	CASSRTGGYEQYF